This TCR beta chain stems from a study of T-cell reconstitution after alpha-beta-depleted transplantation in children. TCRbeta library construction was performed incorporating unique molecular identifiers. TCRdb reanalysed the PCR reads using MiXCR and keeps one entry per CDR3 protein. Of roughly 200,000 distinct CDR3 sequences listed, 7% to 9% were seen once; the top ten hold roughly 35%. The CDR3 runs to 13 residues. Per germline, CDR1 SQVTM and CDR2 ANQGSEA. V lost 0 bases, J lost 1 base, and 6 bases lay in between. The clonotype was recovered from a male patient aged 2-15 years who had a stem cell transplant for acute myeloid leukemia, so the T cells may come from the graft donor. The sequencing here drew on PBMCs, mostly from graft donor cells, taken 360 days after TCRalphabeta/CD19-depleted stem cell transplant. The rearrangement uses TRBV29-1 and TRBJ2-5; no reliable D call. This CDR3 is CSVEDQVQETQYF. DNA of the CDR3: TGCAGCGTTGAAGATCAAGTCCAAGAGACCCAGTACTTC.